This T cell receptor (beta chain) emerged from a study of somatic mutations in cytotoxic T cells in rheumatoid arthritis. As for the study in general: Flow sorting at nearly 100% purity was applied to some V beta antibody-stained T-cell populations, which included V beta1+ cells sequenced for TCRB.

Only a few counts were recorded for this clone. Original handling: Published virus-specific TCRB sequences matched only a few of the patient CD8+ clones exceeding 1%. Sequencing used immunoSEQ multiplex PCR; TCRdb keeps in-frame clones, though not all of them. From that table come the V and J calls and clone size; the DNA was used to work out D and trimming. The sample comprises roughly 16,000 clones, over 60% of which are singletons, and approximately 5% rests with the top ten. Trimming took off 5 bases at V and 9 bases at J, with 8 bases between the two ends. CDR1 is LNHDA and CDR2 is SQIVND in the germline V gene (reference sequence). There are 11 residues in the CDR3.

This chain connects TRBV19 to TRBJ2-1; D call uncertain. This sequence was found in an adult with rheumatoid arthritis. Material: CD8+ T cells sorted from blood. The CDR3: CASSWNGEQFF. The CDR3 DNA sequence: TGTGCCAGTAGTTGGAATGGTGAGCAGTTCTTC.